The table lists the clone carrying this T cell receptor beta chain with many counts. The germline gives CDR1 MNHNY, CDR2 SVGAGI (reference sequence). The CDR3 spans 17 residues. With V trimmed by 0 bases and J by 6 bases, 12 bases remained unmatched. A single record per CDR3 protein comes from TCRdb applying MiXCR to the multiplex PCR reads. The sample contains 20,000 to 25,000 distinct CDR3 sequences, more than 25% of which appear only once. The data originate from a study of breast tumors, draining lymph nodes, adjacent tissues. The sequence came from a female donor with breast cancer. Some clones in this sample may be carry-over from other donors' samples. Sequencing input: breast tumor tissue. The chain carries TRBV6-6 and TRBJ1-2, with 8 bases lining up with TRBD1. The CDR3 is CASSYSIADRGGNGYTF. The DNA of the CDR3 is TGTGCCAGCAGTTACTCGATTGCCGACAGGGGAGGCAATGGCTACACCTTC.